These 27 T cell receptor beta chains were all obtained from the same sample, sequenced in a study of graft-versus-host responses after intestinal transplantation. Libraries were prepared by immunoSEQ multiplex PCR; TCRdb keeps only in-frame clonotypes and omits some of them. The sample comprises approximately 100,000 clones, 86% of which are singletons, and approximately 1.4% rests with the top ten. The sequences come from PBMCs, collected 255 days after intestinal transplant. The source is a human patient who received an intestinal transplant, so some T cells may come from the graft donor.

This clone is a singleton in its sample. This chain connects TRBV15 to TRBJ1-2; 10 positions match TRBD1. Germline lookup yields CDR1 LNHNV and CDR2 YYDKDF (reference sequence). J lost 2 bases, V lost 4 bases, and 7 bases had no gene match. The CDR3 totals 16 residues. Here the CDR3 DNA reads TGTGCCACCAGCACCGACCGGACAGGGGGGAACTATGGCTACACCTTC. Protein: CATSTDRTGGNYGYTF.

The chain is built from TRBV4-2 and TRBJ2-5; D gene unclear. The CDR3 is made up of 11 amino acids. Per germline, CDR1 LGHNA and CDR2 YNFKEQ. With 1 base removed from V and 8 bases from J, the gap between germline ends came to 5 bases. The CDR3 DNA is TGTGCCAGCAGCCAAGGTCAAACCCAGTACTTC. Its translation is CASSQGQTQYF.

This clone has only one observation. The rearrangement uses TRBV15 and TRBJ1-2, with D unresolved. V lost 5 bases, J lost 8 bases, and 24 bases lay in between. Looked up from germline, CDR1 is LNHNV and CDR2 is YYDKDF (reference sequence). The CDR3 totals 16 residues. CDR3 in DNA: TGTGCCACCAGCCCTGTGGCTGCGGCACGACCTAGGGGCTACACCTTC. Translation gives CATSPVAAARPRGYTF.

The V and J genes are TRBV27 and TRBJ2-1, with 9 positions matching TRBD1. J was trimmed by 4 bases and V by 6 bases; bases with no gene match: 4. Germline CDR1 is MNHEY and CDR2 is SMNVEV (reference sequence). The CDR3 consists of 14 residues. DNA of the CDR3: TGTGCCAGCAGGCCGGGACAGGGTTACAATGAGCAGTTCTTC. It codes for CASRPGQGYNEQFF.

The chain couples TRBV29-1 to TRBJ1-5; D remains ambiguous. Trimming removed 3 bases at V and 5 bases at J, with 11 bases between. The CDR3 is 13 residues long. Germline V CDR1 and CDR2: SQVTM, ANQGSEA. CDR3: CSVDIGSDQPQHF. CDR3 coding DNA: TGCAGCGTTGACATTGGGTCCGATCAGCCCCAGCATTTT.

The chain joins TRBV5-5 to TRBJ1-1; D gene unclear. The CDR3 totals 14 residues. V lost 5 bases, J lost 0 bases, and 11 bases lay in between. Germline-derived CDR1 and CDR2 are SGHKS and YYEKEE (reference sequence). CDR3 nucleotide sequence: TGTGCCAGCAGGAGTGGACGGATGAACACTGAAGCTTTCTTT. Protein product: CASRSGRMNTEAFF.

CDR3 sequence reads: CATPTGGSTDTQYF. Here the CDR3 DNA reads TGTGCCACCCCGACGGGGGGGAGCACAGATACGCAGTATTTT. The rearrangement joins TRBV2 to TRBJ2-3; 8 positions match TRBD2. There are 14 residues in the CDR3. After removal of 10 bases from V and 0 bases from J, the junction contained 6 bases not matched to a gene. Per the germline V gene, CDR1 is SNHLY and CDR2 is FYNNEI.

This sequence joins TRBV28 and TRBJ1-3; unclear D gene. The CDR3 spans 11 residues. CDR1 MDHEN and CDR2 SYDVKM come from the germline V gene. The germline V and J ends were trimmed by 6 bases and 4 bases, with 4 bases remaining between them. The CDR3 nucleotides read TGTGCCAGCAGCTTGGGAAACACCATATATTTT. This sequence encodes CASSLGNTIYF.

The chain uses TRBV25-1 and TRBJ1-4; 9 bases map to TRBD1. Germline V gene sequence: CDR1 MGHDK, CDR2 SYGVNS. V lost 8 bases and J lost 3; bases outside the gene matches: 4. The CDR3 consists of 14 residues. The CDR3 DNA follows: TGTGCCAGCTCCAGACAGGGGGCTAATGAAAAACTGTTTTTT. Amino acid sequence: CASSRQGANEKLFF.

J is TRBJ1-2 and V is TRBV5-4; 9 nucleotides match TRBD1. In germline, CDR1 is SGHNT, CDR2 YYREEE (reference sequence). V lost 0 bases and J lost 8; bases outside the gene matches: 14. The CDR3 is 17 residues long. Here the CDR3 reads CASSLAALTGGSSGYTF. The CDR3 bases are TGTGCCAGCAGCTTGGCCGCACTGACAGGGGGGAGTAGCGGCTACACCTTC.

The rearrangement links TRBV27 to TRBJ1-5; 7 bases line up with TRBD1. This CDR3 region has 14 residues. In germline, CDR1 is MNHEY, CDR2 SMNVEV (reference sequence). V gave up 0 bases and J gave up 7 bases; unmatched junction bases: 3. Here the CDR3 reads CASSLSGGEQPQHF. CDR3 bases: TGTGCCAGCAGTTTATCAGGGGGCGAACAGCCCCAGCATTTT.

This clone came up a few times. The chain couples TRBV7-9 to TRBJ1-2; D is uncertain. Trimming took off 3 bases at V and 6 bases at J, with 8 bases between the two ends. This CDR3 spans 12 amino acids. The V gene's germline CDR1 is SEHNR and CDR2 FQNEAQ (reference sequence). The CDR3 loop reads CASSLVWNGYTF. CDR3 DNA: TGTGCCAGCAGCTTGGTATGGAATGGCTACACCTTC.

J is TRBJ1-1 and V is TRBV4-3; no firm D call. The CDR3 has 15 amino acids. Germline CDR1 reads LGHNA; CDR2 reads YSLEER. V lost 2 bases and J lost 2, with 12 bases in between. CDR3: CASSQSYGYNTEAFF. In DNA form, the CDR3 reads TGCGCCAGCAGCCAAAGCTACGGATATAACACTGAAGCTTTCTTT.

The chain carries TRBV11-2 and TRBJ2-7; maybe TRBD1 (5 bases). This CDR3 comprises 13 residues. The V gene's germline CDR1 is SGHAT and CDR2 FQNNGV. V lost 3 bases to trimming and J lost 6 bases, with 12 bases between them. The CDR3 reads CASSFSGFGEQYF. In DNA, the CDR3 is TGTGCCAGCAGCTTCTCAGGGTTCGGCGAGCAGTACTTC.

This chain joins TRBV7-9 and TRBJ2-5; D is ambiguous. Trimming left V 1 base short and J 0 bases short, with 6 bases between. The CDR3 loop spans 14 amino acids. CDR1 and CDR2 (germline): SEHNR, FQNEAQ (reference sequence). CDR3 DNA sequence: TGTGCCAGCAGCTTAGGGCAGGACCAAGAGACCCAGTACTTC. Translating it yields CASSLGQDQETQYF.

The chain uses TRBV7-2 and TRBJ2-1, with TRBD2 matching 10 bases. Per germline, CDR1 SGHTA and CDR2 FQGNSA. V lost 5 bases and J lost 7; bases outside the gene matches: 14. This CDR3 has 17 amino acids. The CDR3 reads CASSQRGGLSPFNEQFF. In nucleotides, the CDR3 is TGTGCCAGCAGCCAGCGGGGGGGCTTGAGTCCGTTTAATGAGCAGTTCTTC.

V usage is TRBV13 and J usage is TRBJ1-1; D gene uncertain. The CDR3 totals 14 residues. Trimming cost V 0 bases and J 3 bases, with 8 bases left between them. Germline assignment: CDR1 PRHDT and CDR2 FYEKMQ (reference sequence). The CDR3 here is CASSLGYGHTEAFF. The CDR3 DNA follows: TGTGCCAGCAGCTTAGGGTACGGTCACACTGAAGCTTTCTTT.

The chain employs TRBV6-1 and TRBJ1-5; 8 bases fit TRBD1. Trimming took 10 bases from V and 3 from J; bases not matched to a gene: 11. CDR1 is MNHNS, CDR2 SASEGT, per germline. CDR3 size: 15 residues. The CDR3 sequence: CATDRGPATNQPQHF. The CDR3 DNA sequence: TGTGCCACCGACAGGGGCCCTGCTACCAATCAGCCCCAGCATTTT.

The rearrangement uses TRBV11-2 and TRBJ2-7; D might be TRBD1 (7 bases). V shed 10 bases and J shed 6 bases, with 25 bases lying between them. Germline assignment: CDR1 SGHAT and CDR2 FQNNGV. The CDR3 extends over 15 amino acids. The CDR3 loop reads CATTGWQGGISEQYV. CDR3 nucleotides: TGTGCCACTACAGGGTGGCAGGGGGGAATTAGCGAGCAGTACGTC.

The chain combines TRBV4-2 with TRBJ2-1; no definite D call. This CDR3 is built from 14 residues. CDR1 LGHNA and CDR2 YNFKEQ come from the germline V gene. V was clipped by 1 base and J by 4 bases, with 8 bases between them. In DNA, the CDR3 is TGTGCCAGCAGCCAAGTGCCTGTATACAATGAGCAGTTCTTC. Protein sequence: CASSQVPVYNEQFF.

The genes are TRBV6-4 and TRBJ2-5, with D possibly TRBD1 on 6 matching bases. CDR3 length: 13 amino acids. Trimming took 3 bases from V and 2 from J, leaving 7 bases between them. Germline CDR1 MRHNA, CDR2 SNTAGT. CDR3 protein: CASSEGAQETQYF. CDR3 DNA sequence: TGTGCCAGCAGTGAGGGGGCTCAAGAGACCCAGTACTTC.

The chain is built from TRBV7-3 and TRBJ2-6, with D uncertain. Trimming removed 6 bases from V and 0 bases from J, with 6 bases in between. This CDR3 region has 14 residues. Looked up from germline, CDR1 is SGHTA and CDR2 is FQGTGA. The CDR3 DNA follows: TGTGCCAGCAGTCCCTCCTCTGGGGCCAACGTCCTGACTTTC. This encodes CASSPSSGANVLTF.

The chain has TRBV2 and TRBJ2-7, with D perhaps given as TRBD1 or TRBD2 (5 bases each). Germline V gene lookup returns CDR1 SNHLY and CDR2 FYNNEI. Trimming removed 1 base at V and 9 bases at J, with 13 bases between. The CDR3 spans 13 residues. This CDR3 is CASSEGVRGRQYF. CDR3 DNA: TGTGCCAGCAGTGAAGGAGTGAGGGGTCGGCAGTACTTC.

This clone has a handful of counts. Other DNA sequences in the sample encode the same CDR3. The rearrangement uses TRBV4-2 and TRBJ1-1; D is undetermined. The CDR3 consists of 14 residues. V dropped 1 base and J dropped 0 bases, with 6 bases sitting between them. Germline V gene sequence: CDR1 LGHNA, CDR2 YNFKEQ. The CDR3, as DNA: TGTGCCAGCAGCCAAGTAGCCATGAACACTGAAGCTTTCTTT. Translation gives CASSQVAMNTEAFF.

This chain joins TRBV7-9 and TRBJ2-3; D call uncertain. This CDR3 has 14 amino acids. The germline V gene has CDR1 SEHNR and CDR2 FQNEAQ (reference sequence). The V end was cut by 4 bases, the J end by 2 bases, with 10 bases between. Here the CDR3 DNA reads TGTGCCAGCAGCTCCGAGCGCTCCACAGATACGCAGTATTTT. Amino acids: CASSSERSTDTQYF. Looking up the rest from reference TRBV7-9 and TRBJ2-3 gives the full variable domain: DTGVSQNPRHKITKRGQNVTFRCDPISEHNRLYWYRQTLGQGPEFLTYFQNEAQLEKSRLLSDRFSAERPKGSFSTLEIQRTEQGDSAMYLCASSSERSTDTQYFGPGTRLTVL.

The CDR3 nucleotides read TGTGCCAGCTCACCTTCCGTTAGCCCCAATGAGCAGTTCTTC. This encodes CASSPSVSPNEQFF. This chain connects TRBV18 to TRBJ2-1; no clear D gene. Per germline, CDR1 KGHSH and CDR2 LQKENI. V was trimmed by 3 bases and J by 6 bases, leaving 12 bases between them. The CDR3 consists of 14 residues.

V gene TRBV6-7 combines with J gene TRBJ1-2; D ambiguous. TRBV6-7 is an ORF; its function is uncertain. V lost 3 bases to trimming and J lost 3 bases, with 8 bases between them. The CDR3 loop spans 13 amino acids. CDR3 protein: CASSYPAHYGYTF. CDR3 in DNA: TGTGCCAGCAGTTATCCCGCCCACTATGGCTACACCTTC.